The clone carrying this TCR beta chain was picked up many times. Its target is not known. The sample originates from a study of T cells after yellow fever vaccination. Whole-study context: Fractions of low cell number were prepared using SMART-Seq v4 Ultra Low Input. Study outcomes and limitations: One caveat is that FACS-sorted repertoires could contain abundant clonotypes contaminating from the bulk population. Booster sampling recovered most clones from primary vaccination (nearly 98% CD4, approximately 90% CD8).

The ends lost 0 bases at V and 3 bases at J; junction bases unmatched: 5. This CDR3 spans 15 amino acids. In germline, CDR1 is DFQATT, CDR2 SNEGSKA (reference sequence). A universal primer site and UMIs were added as TCR cDNA was made by 5'RACE template switching. TCRdb passed the 5' RACE reads through MiXCR, listing each CDR3 protein once. The sample has some 600,000 distinct CDR3 sequences, roughly 17% seen once. The rearrangement joins TRBV20-1 to TRBJ2-5; 9 bases line up with TRBD2. Sample: PBMCs, taken less than 6 days after the first yellow fever vaccination. This TCR was recovered from a man aged 18 to 35 who received the YFV17D yellow fever vaccine. The CDR3 coding sequence is TGCAGTGCTAGAGATCTGGCTAGCGGGGAAGAGACCCAGTACTTC. Its translation is CSARDLASGEETQYF.